This is a list of T cell receptor beta chains from one sample in a study of cytomegalovirus exposure and HLA in healthy donors. The protocol was immunoSEQ multiplex PCR, while the TCRdb copy is restricted to in-frame clones and leaves out a portion. The data hold roughly 59,000 clones, with around 93% observed a single time. The sequenced material came from PBMCs. The receptors were gathered from a man in his late teens or twenties in good health and CMV-seropositive. CDR3s include the opening cysteine and the closing phenylalanine or tryptophan.

V	CDR3
TRBV2	CASSEAQGSAYNEQFF
TRBV29-1	CSVTGGLVYEQFF
TRBV5-6	CATKEDSLTNTEAFF
TRBV5-4	CASSLEGTDTQYF
TRBV10-3	CAISELSTGSDTQYF
TRBV9	CASSDGDRVGTEAFF
TRBV28	CASRADRGLYNEQFF
TRBV28	CASTMTAANTGELFF
TRBV7-9	CASSYRDTLSYGYTF
TRBV21-1	CASSMGAGGTDTQYF
TRBV19	CASSILGTSGATGELFF
TRBV19	CASSIGGTSGAYNEQFF
TRBV4-1	CASSQDSGTGVQPQHF
TRBV7-9	CASSLVEAYGQYF
TRBV6-1	CASNRAGDGPGELFF
TRBV7-6	CASSLQGNEQFF
TRBV28	CASSLSRRGKAFF
TRBV6-4	CASSLTQGAGELFF
TRBV6-4	CASSARAGSDTQYF
TRBV10-3	CAISESADRGHNEQFF
TRBV7-9	CASSSGQGARTGELFF
TRBV5-1	CASSLGRGGVSSYNEQFF
TRBV5-4	CASSGRTGVYVAFF
TRBV25-1	CASSETQGQGYGYTF
TRBV7-8	CASSLDYGGSYEQYF
TRBV27	CASSLSAGAGIGEQFF
TRBV9	CASSVGDSYEQYF
TRBV2	CASKDRGYGYTF
TRBV5-1	CASSFGLAAQETQYF
TRBV14	CASSQIAQRELNEQFF
TRBV9	CASSVRPGGDTQYF
TRBV9	CASARQGGDTGELFF
TRBV27	CASSPTVPSYEQYF
TRBV19	CASSVGTGFSYEQYF
TRBV5-1	CASSFDRTYNEQFF
TRBV10-3	CAISGGEEVFDEQFF
TRBV30	CAWSSPALDTGELFF
TRBV18	CASSPGQGGNQPQHF
TRBV5-4	CASSTRQGSNEKLFF
TRBV6-6	CASLAGADYGYTF
TRBV11-1	CASSLVARGNGNEQFF
TRBV5-1	CASSLRGGLDHEQYF
TRBV4-1	CASSLTGGRLSYEQYF